These 9 T cell receptor beta chains originate from one sample sequenced in a study of cytomegalovirus exposure and HLA in healthy donors. Amplification used 60 Vbeta primers and 13 Jbeta primers. TCRdb's table, derived via immunoSEQ multiplex PCR, lists solely in-frame clones and lacks some. The sample consists of about 200,000 clones, roughly 80% of them appearing once. Sequencing was performed on PBMCs. The source of these receptors is a woman between 50 and 59 years old in good health and CMV-seropositive.

The chain has TRBV11-3 and TRBJ2-7; TRBD1 is a possible D gene (6 bases). This CDR3 is 12 amino acids long. V was pared by 5 bases and J by 8 bases, with 13 bases between. Germline CDR1 is SGHNT and CDR2 is YENEEA. CDR3 region: CASSGTGFKQYF. CDR3 bases: TGTGCCAGCAGCGGAACAGGGTTTAAGCAGTACTTC.

This clone was counted once. The chain couples TRBV28 to TRBJ2-7; 9 bases align to TRBD1. The germline gives CDR1 MDHEN, CDR2 SYDVKM. CDR3 length: 15 residues. V was pared by 4 bases and J by 9 bases, with 13 bases of the junction left unmatched. In nucleotides, the CDR3 is TGTGCCAGCAGTTCCGGGGGGACAGGGTCCCTCAGGCAGTACTTC. Translated, it gives CASSSGGTGSLRQYF.

The chain carries TRBV28 and TRBJ2-7; 11 positions agree with TRBD2. J was trimmed by 3 bases and V by 3 bases; bases with no gene match: 13. The CDR3 is 18 amino acids. The V gene's germline CDR1 is MDHEN and CDR2 SYDVKM. This chain's CDR3 is CASSFSTSTSGDIYEQYF. The CDR3, as DNA: TGTGCCAGCAGTTTCTCGACCTCGACTAGCGGGGATATCTACGAGCAGTACTTC.

The rearrangement uses TRBV5-4 and TRBJ2-1; D remains unclear. The CDR3 has 16 amino acids. CDR1 is SGHNT and CDR2 is YYREEE in the germline V gene (reference sequence). V lost 1 base to trimming and J lost 0 bases, with 11 bases between them. CDR3 DNA: TGTGCCAGCAGCTTGAAACAGTCGAGCTCCTACAATGAGCAGTTCTTC. Residues: CASSLKQSSSYNEQFF.

The chain joins TRBV5-1 to TRBJ2-2; weak D call: TRBD1 (6 bases). Trimming stripped 1 base from V and 7 bases from J, with 14 bases between. This CDR3 has 15 residues. Germline V lookup: CDR1 SGHRS, CDR2 YFSETQ. The CDR3 is CASSLSAGDGGELFF. The CDR3 nucleotides are TGCGCCAGCAGCTTGTCTGCAGGGGACGGCGGGGAGCTGTTTTTT.

The chain uses TRBV6-5 and TRBJ2-2; 8 bases align to TRBD1. The trim removed 1 base at V and 1 base at J, leaving 2 bases unmatched. The CDR3 has 16 amino acids. CDR1 and CDR2 from the germline V gene are MNHEY and SVGAGI. The CDR3: CASSYWGQVNTGELFF. For the CDR3, the DNA is TGTGCCAGCAGTTACTGGGGACAGGTGAACACCGGGGAGCTGTTTTTT.

This chain uses TRBV5-4 with TRBJ2-2, with a possible D match to TRBD2 (5 bases). CDR1 SGHNT and CDR2 YYREEE come from the germline V gene (reference sequence). The CDR3 runs to 14 residues. V was trimmed by 0 bases and J by 7 bases, leaving 10 bases between them. The CDR3 here is CASSLAPGVGELFF. DNA of the CDR3: TGTGCCAGCAGCTTGGCCCCCGGGGTCGGGGAGCTGTTTTTT.

This sequence joins TRBV7-9 and TRBJ2-5, with 14 bases that match TRBD2. Germline V gives CDR1 SEHNR, CDR2 FQNEAQ (reference sequence). This CDR3 has 15 amino acids. Germline trimming cut 5 bases from V and 5 bases from J; bases unmatched to any gene: 4. CDR3 loop: CASSPRTSGRETQYF. CDR3 sequence (DNA): TGTGCCAGCAGCCCGCGGACTAGCGGGAGGGAGACCCAGTACTTC.

The chain joins TRBV29-1 to TRBJ2-5, with TRBD1 matching over 8 bases. The tail of the sequence fits TRBJ2-7 better, so the J call may be wrong. CDR3 size: 12 residues. The germline CDR1 and CDR2 sequences are SQVTM and ANQGSEA. The CDR3 DNA is TGCAGCACCCGGACAGGGAGCCACGAGCAGTACTTC. Protein: CSTRTGSHEQYF.